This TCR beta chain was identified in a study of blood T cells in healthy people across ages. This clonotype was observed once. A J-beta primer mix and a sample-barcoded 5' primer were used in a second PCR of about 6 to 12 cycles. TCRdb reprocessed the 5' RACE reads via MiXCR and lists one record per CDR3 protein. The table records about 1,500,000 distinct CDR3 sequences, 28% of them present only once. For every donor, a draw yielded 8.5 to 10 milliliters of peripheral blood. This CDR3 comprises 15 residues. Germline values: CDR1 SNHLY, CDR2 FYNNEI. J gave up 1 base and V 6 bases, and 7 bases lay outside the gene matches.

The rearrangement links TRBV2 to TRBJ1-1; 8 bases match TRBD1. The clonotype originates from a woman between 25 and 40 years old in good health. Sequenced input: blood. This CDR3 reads CASRPDRAANTEAFF. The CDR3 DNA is TGTGCCAGCAGGCCGGACAGGGCGGCGAACACTGAAGCTTTCTTT.